This TCR beta chain was sequenced during a study of OX40 agonist ivuxolimab in advanced cancers. The method was immunoSEQ multiplex PCR; TCRdb's version includes in-frame clones alone and lacks a portion of them. The table includes over 85,000 clones, roughly nine tenths detected once. The sample here was CD4+ or CD8+ T cells sorted from blood, taken in a trial of the OX40 agonist ivuxolimab. This TCR came from an adult with an advanced solid tumor such as melanoma, head and neck, liver or kidney cancer.

The CDR3 protein is CASSPGQGHYGYTF. CDR3 coding DNA: TGTGCCAGCAGTCCTGGACAGGGACACTATGGCTACACCTTC. The V call is TRBV27, the J call TRBJ1-2, with 8 bases identical to TRBD1. CDR1 MNHEY and CDR2 SMNVEV come from the germline V gene (reference sequence). After removal of 5 bases from V and 3 bases from J, the junction contained 5 bases not matched to a gene. The CDR3 length is 14 residues.